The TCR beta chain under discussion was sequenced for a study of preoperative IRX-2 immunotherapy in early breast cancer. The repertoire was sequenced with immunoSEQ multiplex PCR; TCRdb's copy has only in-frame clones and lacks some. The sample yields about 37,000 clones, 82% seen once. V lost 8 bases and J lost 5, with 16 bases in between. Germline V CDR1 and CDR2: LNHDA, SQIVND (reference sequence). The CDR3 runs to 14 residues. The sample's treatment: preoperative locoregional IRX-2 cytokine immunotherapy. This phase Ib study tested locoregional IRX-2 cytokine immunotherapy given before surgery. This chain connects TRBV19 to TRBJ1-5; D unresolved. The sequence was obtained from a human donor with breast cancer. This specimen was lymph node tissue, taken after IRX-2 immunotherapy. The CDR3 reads CASLSGGMDQPQHF. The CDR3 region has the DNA TGTGCCAGTTTGTCTGGAGGGATGGATCAGCCCCAGCATTTT.